This is a list of T cell receptor beta chains from one sample in a study of cytomegalovirus exposure and HLA in healthy donors. Only in-frame clones appear in the TCRdb table, and some are missing; sequencing was by immunoSEQ multiplex PCR. The sample comprises about 120,000 clones, 9% to 10% of which are singletons, and less than 4% rests with the top ten. The sequenced material came from PBMCs. The receptors here all came from a man aged 25 to 40 in good health and CMV-seronegative. The CDR3 runs from the conserved cysteine through the conserved F or W. D genes are given only for firm matches. Expanded clones are given a class, and other clones once, few, many or no size at all.

>-|TRBD1|TRBV5-5|TRBJ1-4
TGTGCCAGCAGCCCGGGGACAGGGCGGGGTGAAAAACTGTTTTTT
CASSPGTGRGEKLFF
>-|-|TRBV6-4|TRBJ2-2
TGTGCCAGCAGTGACCAGGGGAACACCGGGGAGCTGTTTTTT
CASSDQGNTGELFF
>few|-|TRBV6-5|TRBJ2-5
TGTGCCAGCAGTTACGAGCCCCAAGAGACCCAGTACTTC
CASSYEPQETQYF
>-|TRBD1|TRBV5-5|TRBJ1-1
TGTGCCAGCAGCTTGGGGGGGACAGTTAACACTGAAGCTTTCTTT
CASSLGGTVNTEAFF
>few|-|TRBV6-1|TRBJ2-7
TGTGCCAGCAGTGGGGGACTGACCACCTACGAGCAGTACTTC
CASSGGLTTYEQYF
>few|-|TRBV2|TRBJ2-1
TGTGCCAGCAGTGTAGTGCGGAGTTTTGGGAATGAGCAGTTCTTC
CASSVVRSFGNEQFF
>-|-|TRBV7-9|TRBJ2-3
TGTGCCAGCAGCGCCGGGACTCTTGATGCAGATACGCAGTATTTT
CASSAGTLDADTQYF
>-|-|TRBV6-1|TRBJ2-3
TGTGCCATTTCGGGGAGAGCTTCAGATACGCAGTATTTT
CAISGRASDTQYF
>-|TRBD1|TRBV13|TRBJ2-7
TGTGCCAGCAGCCAGGACAGGGCCCACGAGCAGTACTTC
CASSQDRAHEQYF
>-|-|TRBV19|TRBJ2-6
TGTGCCAGTAGCCGGGACATCTCTGGGGCCAACGTCCTGACTTTC
CASSRDISGANVLTF
>-|-|TRBV18|TRBJ1-1
TGTGCCAGCTCACCACCGAACAGGGTATCTGAAGCTTTCTTT
CASSPPNRVSEAFF
>-|TRBD1|TRBV29-1|TRBJ2-1
TGCAGCGTTGGAGGCGACAGGGTTTCCTACAATGAGCAGTTCTTC
CSVGGDRVSYNEQFF
>-|-|TRBV14|TRBJ2-3
TGTGCCAGCAGCCAAGATAACGGGTTCGGAGGCGGTCGGAGAATAAGCACAGATACGCAGTATTTT
CASSQDNGFGGGRRISTDTQYF
>few|TRBD1|TRBV5-5|TRBJ1-1
TGTGCCAGCAGCTTTACAGGGGGCAGCGAAGCTTTCTTT
CASSFTGGSEAFF
>few|-|TRBV5-6|TRBJ1-5
TGTGCCAGCAGCTTGGGGGGAGTGGGTGGCAATCAGCCCCAGCATTTT
CASSLGGVGGNQPQHF
>few|-|TRBV18|TRBJ1-1
TGTGCCAGCTCACCGGTCCCGGGAGGTGACACTGAAGCTTTCTTT
CASSPVPGGDTEAFF
>few|-|TRBV2|TRBJ2-4
TGTGCCAGCAGTGAGAGATCTTCAGGGAACATTCAGTACTTC
CASSERSSGNIQYF
>few|TRBD1|TRBV7-2|TRBJ2-7
TGTGCCAGCAGCTCTTTTACAGGGGTTTCCTACGAGCAGTACTTC
CASSSFTGVSYEQYF
>few|-|TRBV12-5|TRBJ2-2
TGTGCTAGTGGTTTGGTAGTGGGGGGAAACCCGAACACCGGGGAGCTGTTTTTT
CASGLVVGGNPNTGELFF
>-|TRBD1|TRBV2|TRBJ1-2
TGTGCCAGCAGCGACGCAGCGACAGGGGGAGTCTATGGCTACACCTTC
CASSDAATGGVYGYTF
>few|-|TRBV5-1|TRBJ2-7
TGCGCCAGCAGCACTACCAGGGACGAGCAGTACTTC
CASSTTRDEQYF
>-|TRBD1|TRBV19|TRBJ2-3
TGTGCCAGTAGTAGCCGGACAGGGGCAGATACGCAGTATTTT
CASSSRTGADTQYF
>few|-|TRBV2|TRBJ1-3
TGTGCCAGCAGTGAGGTAAAAGGGAGCAACACCATATATTTT
CASSEVKGSNTIYF
>-|-|TRBV28|TRBJ1-4
TGTGCCAGCAGTTTGCCGGGGTTTTATGAAAAACTGTTTTTT
CASSLPGFYEKLFF
>few|TRBD2|TRBV29-1|TRBJ2-3
TGCAGCGTCGACACCTGGCGGGGGGACACAGATACGCAGTATTTT
CSVDTWRGDTDTQYF
>few|TRBD2|TRBV11-3|TRBJ2-7
TGTGCCAGCAGCTTAGAGTCTAGCGGGAGTTACGAGCAGTACTTC
CASSLESSGSYEQYF
>-|-|TRBV25-1|TRBJ2-7
TGTGCCAGCAGTGAACCTGGGGGCCCCTACGAGCAGTACTTC
CASSEPGGPYEQYF
>-|-|TRBV5-1|TRBJ2-7
TGCGCCAGCAGCCAAGGGGGATACGAGCAGTACTTC
CASSQGGYEQYF
>few|TRBD2|TRBV7-2|TRBJ2-1
TGTGCCAGCAGCTTAGATTGGACTAGCGGGAGTCGCGATGAGCAGTTCTTC
CASSLDWTSGSRDEQFF
>-|-|TRBV10-3|TRBJ1-1
TGTGCCATCGGGGGGATGAACACTGAAGCTTTCTTT
CAIGGMNTEAFF
>-|-|TRBV9|TRBJ1-4
TGTGCCAGCAGCGTAGGGACAGCAACTAATGAAAAACTGTTTTTT
CASSVGTATNEKLFF
>few|TRBD2|TRBV7-6|TRBJ2-5
TGTGCCAGCAGCTTCACGCTTCAGGGCGGGAGATTCGCCCAGTACTTC
CASSFTLQGGRFAQYF
>few|TRBD2|TRBV9|TRBJ2-5
TGTGCCAGCAGCCGTAGCGGGGGCCTCGCGGGGCGAGAGACCCAGTACTTC
CASSRSGGLAGRETQYF
>-|TRBD1|TRBV25-1|TRBJ2-7
TGTGCCAGCAGTGACCGGGACAGGGTATGGAACGAGCAGTACTTC
CASSDRDRVWNEQYF
>few|TRBD1|TRBV5-1|TRBJ2-2
TGCGCCAGCAGAAAAGGACAGGCGAACACCGGGGAGCTGTTTTTT
CASRKGQANTGELFF
>-|-|TRBV2|TRBJ2-3
TGTGCCAGCAGAGCCTTGGACATCTCTAGCACAGATACGCAGTATTTT
CASRALDISSTDTQYF
>few|-|TRBV9|TRBJ2-5
TGTGCCAGCAGCGTAGAAGGGGCCGATTGGGAGACCCAGTACTTC
CASSVEGADWETQYF
>-|TRBD1|TRBV7-9|TRBJ1-3
TGTGCCAGCAGCTCGGGACAGCGAAACTCTGGAAACACCATATATTTT
CASSSGQRNSGNTIYF
>-|TRBD1|TRBV30|TRBJ1-5
TGTGCCTGGAGTCCGGACAGGGGGGGCAATCAGCCCCAGCATTTT
CAWSPDRGGNQPQHF
>-|-|TRBV9|TRBJ1-3
TGTGCCAGCAGAGTAGGCCCCAGCTCTGGAAACACCATATATTTT
CASRVGPSSGNTIYF
>-|TRBD1|TRBV29-1|TRBJ1-2
TGCGCATATGGACAGGGCGGCGGCTACACCTTC
CAYGQGGGYTF
>few|-|TRBV7-2|TRBJ2-1
TGTGCCAGCAGCTTAATTCGAGACAGGTCCATCAATGAGCAGTTCTTC
CASSLIRDRSINEQFF
>few|TRBD1|TRBV2|TRBJ1-4
TGTGCCAGCAGTCGACAGGGGAGTAATGAAAAACTGTTTTTT
CASSRQGSNEKLFF
>-|-|TRBV5-4|TRBJ1-4
TGTGCCAGCAGGCAGATGGGGGGTCCGAATGAAAAACTGTTTTTT
CASRQMGGPNEKLFF
>few|-|TRBV7-9|TRBJ1-2
TGTGCCAGCAGCCACAGGGTCGGCGGCTACACCTTC
CASSHRVGGYTF
>-|-|TRBV5-1|TRBJ2-7
TGCGCCAGCAGCCTCGGGCGGGGTCGCTCCTACGAGCAGTACTTC
CASSLGRGRSYEQYF
>few|-|TRBV7-8|TRBJ2-1
TGTGCCAGCAGTCACAGGGTTAGCAATGAGCAGTTCTTC
CASSHRVSNEQFF
>-|TRBD1|TRBV19|TRBJ1-2
TGTGCCAGTAGCCCCCGGACAGGACTTCTCTATGGCTACACCTTC
CASSPRTGLLYGYTF
>-|-|TRBV5-6|TRBJ2-3
TGTGCCAGCAGCTTGGGGTTAGCGACTCCCACAGATACGCAGTATTTT
CASSLGLATPTDTQYF
>-|-|TRBV12-2|TRBJ1-5
TGTGCAAGTCGCTACTACCGGGACACCTTTAGCAATCAGCCCCAGCATTTT
CASRYYRDTFSNQPQHF
>-|TRBD1|TRBV7-9|TRBJ2-7
TGTGCCAGCAGCCACCGGGACAGAGTTTACGAGCAGTACTTC
CASSHRDRVYEQYF
>few|-|TRBV5-4|TRBJ1-1
TGTGCCAGCAGCCCCGTCGGGCTCAGGGCTCGCCGTGGGAACACTGAAGCTTTCTTT
CASSPVGLRARRGNTEAFF
>few|-|TRBV27|TRBJ2-3
TGTGCCAGCAGTTCCTACAGGGGAGGTACGCAGTATTTT
CASSSYRGGTQYF
>few|TRBD1|TRBV5-1|TRBJ2-7
TGCGCCAGCAGCTGGACAGGGTCCTACGAGCAGTACTTC
CASSWTGSYEQYF
>-|TRBD1|TRBV12-5|TRBJ1-5
TGTGCTAGTGGTTCGGATGGAACAGGGGTGGGTCAGCCCCAGCATTTT
CASGSDGTGVGQPQHF
>-|-|TRBV6-1|TRBJ1-2
TGTGCCAGCAGTGTCGGCGGCTACTATGGCTACACCTTC
CASSVGGYYGYTF
>few|-|TRBV7-9|TRBJ1-2
TGTGCCAGCGCCGCGGGGGTTTATGGCTACACCTTC
CASAAGVYGYTF
>few|TRBD1|TRBV4-1|TRBJ2-7
TGCGCCAGCAGCCAGGAGGGACAGGGAGTCTACGAGCAGTACTTC
CASSQEGQGVYEQYF